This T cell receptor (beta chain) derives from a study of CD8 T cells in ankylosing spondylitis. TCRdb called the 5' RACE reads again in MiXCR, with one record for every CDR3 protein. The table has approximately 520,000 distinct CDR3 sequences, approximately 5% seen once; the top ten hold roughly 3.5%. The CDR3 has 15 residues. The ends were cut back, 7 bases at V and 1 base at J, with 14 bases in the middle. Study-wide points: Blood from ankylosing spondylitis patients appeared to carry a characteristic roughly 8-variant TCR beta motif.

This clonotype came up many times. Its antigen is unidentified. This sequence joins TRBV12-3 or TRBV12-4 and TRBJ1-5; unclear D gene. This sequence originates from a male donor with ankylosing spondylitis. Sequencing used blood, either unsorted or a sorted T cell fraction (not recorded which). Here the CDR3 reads CASIKAGGSNQPQHF. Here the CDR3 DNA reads TGTGCCAGCATTAAGGCAGGTGGGAGCAATCAGCCCCAGCATTTT.